Listed below are T cell receptor beta chains from one sample, sequenced in a study of T-cell reconstitution after alpha-beta-depleted transplantation in children. TCRdb processed the PCR reads anew with MiXCR; each CDR3 protein has one entry. The table has 400,000 to 500,000 distinct CDR3 sequences, approximately 10% seen once. The material was PBMCs from the stem cell graft donor, obtained from the stem cell graft. The source is a human donor who donated a stem cell graft to a child with acute myeloid leukemia. CDR3s include the opening cysteine and the closing phenylalanine or tryptophan.

cdr3_aa j_call v_call
CSARGPLEYGELFF TRBJ2-2 TRBV20-1
CAISAGGEAYNEQFF TRBJ2-1 TRBV10-3
CASSQVDFGGETQYF TRBJ2-5 TRBV4-1
CASSPPGLQNIQYF TRBJ2-4 TRBV5-4
CASRGQGEMANEKLFF TRBJ1-4 TRBV12-3/TRBV12-4
CASSLNVWGEAFF TRBJ1-1 TRBV5-6
CASDTYLANTGELFF TRBJ2-2 TRBV2
CASSLWGVNTEAFF TRBJ1-1 TRBV7-6
CAIGQELTDTQYF TRBJ2-3 TRBV10-3
CSAAAGTGGAGTGELFF TRBJ2-2 TRBV20-1
CASSLWPRDRASTDTQYF TRBJ2-3 TRBV7-6
CASRTGTGPLTF TRBJ1-2 TRBV6-5
CASSFQGVGYTF TRBJ1-2 TRBV5-1
CASSLFRGLDTQYF TRBJ2-3 TRBV27
CASSHLPGREIQPQHF TRBJ1-5 TRBV4-1
CASRISRGGRETQYF TRBJ2-5 TRBV2
CASSQMGVQNIQYF TRBJ2-4 TRBV14
CASSRTAYRDRHTEAFF TRBJ1-1 TRBV5-1
CASSWDRDDQPQHF TRBJ1-5 TRBV12-3/TRBV12-4
CASSPPRYGNTIYF TRBJ1-3 TRBV18
CSARVDRDINEKLFF TRBJ1-4 TRBV20-1
CAISESGTQETQYF TRBJ2-5 TRBV10-3
CASGLDPSRHNEQFF TRBJ2-1 TRBV5-1
CASAGANVLTF TRBJ2-6 TRBV19
CASSLASGGYQETQYF TRBJ2-5 TRBV6-1